The source of this T cell receptor beta chain is a study of T cell responses to AZD1222 COVID-19 vaccine. Notes on this clone: Its antigen remains unidentified.

The table came from immunoSEQ multiplex PCR; TCRdb's copy has only in-frame clones and leaves some out. The sample has some 130,000 clones, 70% to 90% seen once. Germline V gene lookup returns CDR1 SNHLY and CDR2 FYNNEI. The CDR3 loop spans 16 amino acids. The V gene lost 3 bases and the J gene lost 4 bases, with 15 bases spanning the gap. The study, taken as a whole, reports: As reported, nearly half of all spike-specific TCRs target variant regions that are unmutated. Clonal diversity may have been underestimated, and the donors were mostly white British, with more females than males.

V usage is TRBV2 and J usage is TRBJ1-4; D is perhaps TRBD1 (5 bases). The TCR was taken from an adult who received the AZD1222 COVID-19 vaccine. The material sequenced was peripheral blood, taken 28 days after the second AZD1222 dose. The CDR3 is CASSEKQATFNEKLFF. CDR3 in DNA: TGTGCCAGCAGTGAGAAACAGGCAACGTTTAATGAAAAACTGTTTTTT. Together with reference TRBV2 and TRBJ1-4, the CDR3 gives the full variable domain: EPEVTQTPSHQVTQMGQEVILRCVPISNHLYFYWYRQILGQKVEFLVSFYNNEISEKSEIFDDQFSVERPDGSNFTLKIRSTKLEDSAMYFCASSEKQATFNEKLFFGSGTQLSVL.